A selection of T cell receptor beta chains follows, all from one sample in a study of T cells in Graves' hyperthyroidism and ophthalmopathy. TCRdb processed the multiplex PCR reads anew with MiXCR; each CDR3 protein has one entry. The sample contains a few hundred thousand distinct CDR3 sequences, approximately 15% of which appear only once. The specimen was blood. All receptors derive from a woman in her forties with Graves' ophthalmopathy. CDR3s include the opening cysteine and the closing phenylalanine or tryptophan. A D gene is named only where the DNA matches it firmly. Some rows have no size entry. The others give once, few or many, or a class for an expanded clone.

v_gene	abundance	d_gene	j_gene	len	CDR3aa	CDR3nt
TRBV18	NA	NA	TRBJ2-2	16	CASSPGAGLNTGELFF	TGTGCCAGCTCACCGGGGGCAGGGCTGAACACCGGGGAGCTGTTTTTT
TRBV20-1	many	TRBD1	TRBJ2-7	14	CSASPGQQFYEQYF	TGCAGTGCTAGTCCGGGACAGCAATTCTACGAGCAGTACTTC
TRBV4-1	NA	NA	TRBJ1-2	12	CASSQDYYGYTF	TGCGCCAGCAGCCAAGACTACTATGGCTACACCTTC
TRBV7-8	NA	TRBD1	TRBJ1-6	16	CASSSEQGADNSPLHF	TGTGCCAGCAGCTCGGAACAGGGGGCCGATAATTCACCCCTCCACTTT
TRBV20-1	many	NA	TRBJ2-3	15	CSARVQGASTDTQYF	TGCAGTGCTAGAGTCCAAGGGGCCAGCACAGATACGCAGTATTTT
TRBV29-1	few	TRBD2	TRBJ2-5	13	CSGRPAGAETQYF	TGCAGCGGACGTCCGGCGGGAGCGGAGACCCAGTACTTC
TRBV30	many	TRBD2	TRBJ2-1	15	CAWSGTSGYDNEQFF	TGTGCCTGGAGTGGAACTAGCGGGTATGACAATGAGCAGTTCTTC
TRBV12-5	few	TRBD2	TRBJ2-1	16	CASGFNVAGVYNEQFF	TGTGCTAGTGGTTTTAATGTAGCGGGGGTCTACAATGAGCAGTTCTTC
TRBV20-1	many	TRBD2	TRBJ2-3	14	CSATPAGVTDTQYF	TGCAGTGCTACGCCTGCGGGGGTCACAGATACGCAGTATTTT
TRBV7-2	NA	TRBD2	TRBJ2-2	16	CASHSRTSGNTGEPFF	TGTGCCAGCCACAGTCGGACTAGCGGTAACACCGGGGAGCCGTTTTTT
TRBV12-3/TRBV12-4	NA	TRBD1	TRBJ2-2	14	CASSYWDRAGELFF	TGTGCCAGCAGCTATTGGGACAGGGCCGGGGAGCTGTTTTTT
TRBV2	many	TRBD1	TRBJ1-2	12	CASRGTGDGYTF	TGTGCCAGCAGGGGGACAGGGGATGGCTACACCTTC
TRBV2	many	TRBD2	TRBJ2-4	17	CASSEFGGSVAKNIQYF	TGTGCCAGCAGTGAGTTTGGCGGGAGTGTGGCCAAAAACATTCAGTACTTC
TRBV2	many	NA	TRBJ2-6	16	CASSEAGFAGANVLTF	TGTGCCAGCAGTGAAGCGGGGTTTGCTGGGGCCAACGTCCTGACTTTC
TRBV20-1	few	TRBD1	TRBJ2-2	15	CSAIARGQGIGELFF	TGCAGTGCCATCGCAAGAGGACAGGGAATCGGGGAGCTGTTTTTT
TRBV20-1	many	NA	TRBJ1-1	14	CSAREARMNTEAFF	TGCAGTGCTAGAGAGGCCAGGATGAACACTGAAGCTTTCTTT
TRBV6-1	NA	NA	TRBJ2-7	15	CASSVQGGESYEQYF	TGTGCCAGCAGTGTACAGGGTGGGGAGTCCTACGAGCAGTACTTC
TRBV6-1	few	NA	TRBJ2-5	14	CASRNRRKPSTQYF	TGTGCCAGCAGAAACCGACGGAAACCCTCGACCCAGTACTTC
TRBV2	many	NA	TRBJ1-2	12	CASSVRGDGYTF	TGTGCCAGCAGTGTCAGAGGGGATGGCTACACCTTC
TRBV7-9	many	NA	TRBJ2-2	15	CASSLVVGNTGELFF	TGTGCCAGCAGCTTAGTCGTCGGGAACACCGGGGAGCTGTTTTTT
TRBV7-8	many	NA	TRBJ1-4	13	CASSLWGNEKLFF	TGTGCCAGCAGCCTCTGGGGTAATGAAAAACTGTTTTTT
TRBV3-1	many	NA	TRBJ2-7	14	CASSPGRLSYEQYF	TGTGCCAGCAGCCCAGGACGCCTATCCTACGAGCAGTACTTC
TRBV19	NA	NA	TRBJ1-5	15	CASSIRNRVGQPQHF	TGTGCCAGTAGTATAAGGAACAGGGTTGGTCAGCCCCAGCATTTT
TRBV5-4	NA	NA	TRBJ2-2	15	CASSPTATFTGELFF	TGTGCCAGCAGCCCGACAGCGACCTTCACCGGGGAGCTGTTTTTT
TRBV2	many	TRBD1	TRBJ1-3	13	CASNRGWLDTIYF	TGTGCCAGCAACAGGGGGTGGCTGGACACCATATATTTT
TRBV28	many	TRBD2	TRBJ2-5	13	CASRPGLAETQYF	TGTGCCAGCAGGCCGGGACTAGCGGAGACCCAGTACTTC
TRBV20-1	NA	TRBD2	TRBJ2-3	14	CSAATAGAPNTQYF	TGCAGTGCTGCCACAGCGGGGGCACCGAATACGCAGTATTTT
TRBV3-1	many	NA	TRBJ1-5	15	CASSPMQGSNQPQHF	TGTGCCAGCAGCCCTATGCAGGGTAGCAATCAGCCCCAGCATTTT
TRBV6-1	many	NA	TRBJ1-1	15	CASSVGGAESTEAFF	TGTGCCAGCAGCGTGGGGGGCGCCGAGAGCACTGAAGCTTTCTTT
TRBV7-2	NA	NA	TRBJ2-7	13	CASSLKPRDEQYF	TGTGCCAGCAGCTTAAAACCTAGGGACGAGCAGTACTTC
TRBV5-1	many	TRBD1	TRBJ2-5	14	CASSLYGTEETQYF	TGCGCCAGCAGCCTGTATGGGACAGAAGAGACCCAGTACTTC
TRBV7-3	NA	TRBD2	TRBJ2-3	15	CASSLFGTTSDTQYF	TGTGCCAGCAGCTTATTCGGGACTACCTCCGATACGCAGTATTTT
TRBV12-3/TRBV12-4	few	NA	TRBJ2-2	14	CASSRLQGTGELFF	TGTGCCAGCAGCCGACTCCAAGGCACCGGGGAGCTGTTTTTT
TRBV11-2	NA	TRBD2	TRBJ2-3	15	CASTRGGLAGDTQYF	TGTGCCAGCACCCGGGGGGGACTAGCGGGAGATACGCAGTATTTT
TRBV2	many	TRBD1	TRBJ2-7	14	CASSSGGPRYEQYF	TGTGCCAGCAGCTCAGGGGGTCCCCGTTACGAGCAGTACTTC
TRBV6-1	NA	NA	TRBJ1-6	15	CASSYAAGESSPLHF	TGTGCCAGCAGTTATGCGGCAGGGGAAAGTTCACCCCTCCACTTT
TRBV4-1	few	TRBD2	TRBJ2-1	16	CASSLLPGLASNEQFF	TGCGCCAGCAGCCTCCTACCGGGACTAGCCTCCAATGAGCAGTTCTTC
TRBV5-1	many	NA	TRBJ2-3	14	CASSLDLGTDTQYF	TGTGCCAGCAGCTTAGATTTGGGGACAGATACGCAGTATTTT
TRBV4-1	NA	NA	TRBJ2-3	14	CASSPSPLYDTQYF	TGCGCCAGCAGCCCTTCCCCCCTATATGATACGCAGTATTTT
TRBV15	NA	NA	TRBJ2-7	15	CATSGGSSLSYEQYF	TGTGCCACCAGCGGCGGGTCCTCCCTCTCCTACGAGCAGTACTTC
TRBV6-1	few	NA	TRBJ2-3	14	CASSRTVGPDTQYF	TGTGCCAGCAGCAGGACGGTTGGGCCAGATACGCAGTATTTT
TRBV4-2	NA	TRBD2	TRBJ2-5	16	CASSPRTSGGAETQYF	TGTGCCAGCAGCCCCCGGACTAGCGGGGGGGCGGAGACCCAGTACTTC
TRBV20-1	few	NA	TRBJ1-4	13	CSARAGSNEKLFF	TGCAGTGCTAGAGCGGGGAGTAATGAAAAACTGTTTTTT
TRBV27	few	NA	TRBJ1-1	13	CASSLVREAEAFF	TGTGCCAGCAGTTTGGTCAGGGAGGCTGAAGCTTTCTTT
TRBV29-1	few	TRBD2	TRBJ2-5	16	CSVAPPGGRTQETQYF	TGCAGCGTCGCTCCCCCGGGAGGACGGACGCAAGAGACCCAGTACTTC
TRBV5-1	many	NA	TRBJ1-1	14	CASSLRAANTEAFF	TGTGCCAGCAGCCTGAGGGCGGCGAACACTGAAGCTTTCTTT
TRBV24-1	many	NA	TRBJ2-5	13	CATSEGHLETQYF	TGTGCCACCAGTGAGGGACACCTAGAGACCCAGTACTTC